This is a list of T cell receptor beta chains from one sample in a study of cytomegalovirus exposure and HLA in healthy donors. TCRdb's table, derived via immunoSEQ multiplex PCR, lists solely in-frame clones and lacks some. This table holds about 78,000 clones. The sequencing input was PBMCs. The receptor set was obtained from a female donor in good health and CMV-seropositive. CDR3s include the opening cysteine and the closing phenylalanine or tryptophan. The D gene is left open where the match is weak.

j_call: TRBJ1-4
d_call: TRBD1
v_call: TRBV5-1
cdr3_aa: CASSLRTGGGEKLFF
cdr3_nt: TGCGCCAGCAGCTTAAGGACAGGGGGCGGTGAAAAACTGTTTTTT

j_call: TRBJ2-7
d_call: TRBD1
v_call: TRBV4-1
cdr3_aa: CASSQRGTGTYEQYF
cdr3_nt: TGCGCCAGCAGCCAACGAGGGACAGGAACCTACGAGCAGTACTTC

j_call: TRBJ2-3
d_call: NA
v_call: TRBV7-8
cdr3_aa: CDVSFSETEPEDTDTQYF
cdr3_nt: TGTGACGTCAGCTTCAGCGAGACAGAGCCTGAGGACACAGATACGCAGTATTTT

j_call: TRBJ2-7
d_call: NA
v_call: TRBV7-8
cdr3_aa: CASSLKSYEQYF
cdr3_nt: TGTGCCAGCAGCTTAAAGTCCTACGAGCAGTACTTC

j_call: TRBJ1-1
d_call: NA
v_call: TRBV7-9
cdr3_aa: CASSLNSGTEAFF
cdr3_nt: TGTGCCAGCAGCTTAAATTCAGGGACTGAAGCTTTCTTT

j_call: TRBJ2-7
d_call: TRBD1
v_call: TRBV7-8
cdr3_aa: CASSLEVGQGATYEQYF
cdr3_nt: TGTGCCAGCAGCTTAGAGGTAGGGCAGGGGGCTACCTACGAGCAGTACTTC

j_call: TRBJ2-5
d_call: TRBD2
v_call: TRBV11-2
cdr3_aa: CASSLIFRLADRAETQYF
cdr3_nt: TGTGCCAGCAGCTTAATTTTCCGACTAGCGGACCGGGCGGAGACCCAGTACTTC

j_call: TRBJ2-3
d_call: NA
v_call: TRBV28
cdr3_aa: CASTLGGTASTDTQYF
cdr3_nt: TGTGCCAGCACCCTGGGCGGGACAGCTAGCACAGATACGCAGTATTTT

j_call: TRBJ1-6
d_call: NA
v_call: TRBV28
cdr3_aa: CASSPRPLVSPLHF
cdr3_nt: TGTGCCAGCAGCCCCCGTCCGCTAGTTTCACCCCTCCACTTT

j_call: TRBJ2-5
d_call: TRBD1
v_call: TRBV30
cdr3_aa: CAWSGGGGETQYF
cdr3_nt: TGTGCCTGGAGTGGAGGGGGCGGGGAGACCCAGTACTTC

j_call: TRBJ1-2
d_call: NA
v_call: TRBV6-1
cdr3_aa: CASSLEGFGLDGYTF
cdr3_nt: TGTGCCAGCAGTTTGGAGGGCTTTGGTTTGGATGGCTACACCTTC

j_call: TRBJ2-7
d_call: NA
v_call: TRBV5-1
cdr3_aa: CASSFRSGQNYEQYF
cdr3_nt: TGCGCCAGCAGCTTTAGGTCCGGACAGAACTACGAGCAGTACTTC

j_call: TRBJ1-1
d_call: NA
v_call: TRBV19
cdr3_aa: CASSMSYTTAFF
cdr3_nt: TGTGCCAGTAGTATGAGCTATACCACCGCTTTCTTT

j_call: TRBJ2-3
d_call: NA
v_call: TRBV6-5
cdr3_aa: CASNDSPTDTQYF
cdr3_nt: TGTGCCAGCAATGACAGCCCCACAGATACGCAGTATTTT

j_call: TRBJ1-1
d_call: TRBD1
v_call: TRBV11-1
cdr3_aa: CASSLGDSPGNTEAFF
cdr3_nt: TGTGCCAGCAGCTTAGGGGACAGTCCTGGAAACACTGAAGCTTTCTTT

j_call: TRBJ1-1
d_call: NA
v_call: TRBV9
cdr3_aa: CASNTGGGSEAFF
cdr3_nt: TGTGCCAGCAACACGGGGGGGGGCTCTGAAGCTTTCTTT

j_call: TRBJ2-3
d_call: NA
v_call: TRBV9
cdr3_aa: CASSVDRVADTQYF
cdr3_nt: TGTGCCAGCAGCGTAGACAGGGTGGCAGATACGCAGTATTTT

j_call: TRBJ1-3
d_call: TRBD1
v_call: TRBV30
cdr3_aa: CAWSLTGGYSGNTIYF
cdr3_nt: TGTGCCTGGAGTTTGACAGGGGGTTACTCTGGAAACACCATATATTTT

j_call: TRBJ1-1
d_call: NA
v_call: TRBV5-1
cdr3_aa: CASSATRNTEAFF
cdr3_nt: TGCGCCAGCAGCGCAACAAGGAACACTGAAGCTTTCTTT

j_call: TRBJ2-2
d_call: NA
v_call: TRBV4-1
cdr3_aa: CASSQDRHDLNTGELFF
cdr3_nt: TGCGCCAGCAGCCAAGATCGCCATGACTTGAACACCGGGGAGCTGTTTTTT

j_call: TRBJ1-2
d_call: NA
v_call: TRBV18
cdr3_aa: CASSPAGGLYGYTF
cdr3_nt: TGTGCCAGCTCACCAGCGGGGGGGCTCTATGGCTACACCTTC

j_call: TRBJ2-3
d_call: TRBD1
v_call: TRBV19
cdr3_aa: CASSDRASTDTQYF
cdr3_nt: TGTGCCAGTAGCGACAGGGCCTCCACAGATACGCAGTATTTT

j_call: TRBJ2-1
d_call: TRBD1
v_call: TRBV19
cdr3_aa: CASSRGQGTYNEQFF
cdr3_nt: TGTGCCAGTAGTAGGGGACAGGGGACCTACAATGAGCAGTTCTTC

j_call: TRBJ1-1
d_call: NA
v_call: TRBV6-5
cdr3_aa: CASSYSGRDTEAFF
cdr3_nt: TGTGCCAGCAGTTACAGCGGGAGGGACACTGAAGCTTTCTTT

j_call: TRBJ1-6
d_call: TRBD1
v_call: TRBV7-6
cdr3_aa: CASSLATGAEGNSPLHF
cdr3_nt: TGTGCCAGCAGCTTAGCGACAGGGGCGGAGGGTAATTCACCCCTCCACTTT

j_call: TRBJ1-5
d_call: TRBD1
v_call: TRBV7-3
cdr3_aa: CASSSTGTGIDQPQHF
cdr3_nt: TGTGCCAGCAGCTCAACCGGGACAGGGATTGATCAGCCCCAGCATTTT

j_call: TRBJ1-5
d_call: NA
v_call: TRBV19
cdr3_aa: CASSKPQVSGQPQHF
cdr3_nt: TGTGCCAGTAGTAAGCCCCAGGTATCCGGTCAGCCCCAGCATTTT

j_call: TRBJ1-1
d_call: TRBD1
v_call: TRBV5-1
cdr3_aa: CASSLEQGVTEAFF
cdr3_nt: TGCGCCAGCAGCTTGGAACAGGGGGTCACTGAAGCTTTCTTT

j_call: TRBJ1-2
d_call: NA
v_call: TRBV19
cdr3_aa: CASSATTGPHYTF
cdr3_nt: TGTGCCAGTAGTGCAACGACAGGCCCACACTACACCTTC

j_call: TRBJ2-5
d_call: TRBD2
v_call: TRBV28
cdr3_aa: CASSRTSGIQETQYF
cdr3_nt: TGTGCCAGCAGCCGGACTAGCGGGATCCAAGAGACCCAGTACTTC

j_call: TRBJ1-5
d_call: NA
v_call: TRBV27
cdr3_aa: CASSLASTNQPQHF
cdr3_nt: TGTGCCAGCAGTTTAGCTTCGACAAATCAGCCCCAGCATTTT

j_call: TRBJ2-2
d_call: NA
v_call: TRBV5-4
cdr3_aa: CASSYYRGTGELFF
cdr3_nt: TGTGCCAGCAGCTACTATCGGGGGACCGGGGAGCTGTTTTTT

j_call: TRBJ2-5
d_call: NA
v_call: TRBV2
cdr3_aa: CASSGPTSQLETQYF
cdr3_nt: TGTGCCAGCAGTGGTCCGACTAGTCAACTAGAGACCCAGTACTTC